This T cell receptor (beta chain) was obtained from a study of blood T cell repertoires in COVID-19. Study background: Samples representing acute and convalescent COVID-19 were sourced from the United States, Italy and Spain. The analysed material was cDNA or gDNA that came from T cells, B-cell-depleted T cells, or PBMCs.

V shed 6 bases and J 7 bases; nucleotides not matched to a gene: 5. CDR1 and CDR2 from the germline V gene are SGHTA and FQGNSA. The CDR3 has 14 residues. The sample holds a few counts of this clone. The authors' processing: Estimates of nucleated cell counts were drawn from the amplification of reference gene primers. The data were produced by immunoSEQ multiplex PCR, yet TCRdb's version contains in-frame clones alone and is incomplete. D and trimming were read from the DNA, whereas the V and J calls and clone size are those reported in that table. The repertoire includes 40,000 to 50,000 clones, about 77% of them detected once, and roughly 28% sits in the top ten.

The specimen was peripheral blood. The chain recombines TRBV7-2 with TRBJ1-6; 8 positions agree with TRBD1. The clonotype was recovered from a woman in her sixties or seventies with acute or convalescent COVID-19. This CDR3 is CASSQYRGNSPLHF. The CDR3 region has the DNA TGTGCCAGCAGTCAGTACAGGGGGAATTCACCCCTCCACTTT.